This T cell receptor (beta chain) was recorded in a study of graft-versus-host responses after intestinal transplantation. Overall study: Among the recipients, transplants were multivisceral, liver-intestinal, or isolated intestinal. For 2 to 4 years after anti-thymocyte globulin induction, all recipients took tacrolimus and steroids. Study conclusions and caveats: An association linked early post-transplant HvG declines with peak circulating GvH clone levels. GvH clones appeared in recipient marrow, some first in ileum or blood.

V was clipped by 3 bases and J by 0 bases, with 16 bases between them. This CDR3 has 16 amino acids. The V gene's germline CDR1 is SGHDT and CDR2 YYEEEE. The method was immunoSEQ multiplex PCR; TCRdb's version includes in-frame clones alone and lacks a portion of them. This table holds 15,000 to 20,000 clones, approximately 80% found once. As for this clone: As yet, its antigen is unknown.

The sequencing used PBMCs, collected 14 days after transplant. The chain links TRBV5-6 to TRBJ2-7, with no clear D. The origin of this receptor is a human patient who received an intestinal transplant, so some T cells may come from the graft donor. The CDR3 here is CASSSPSRSSSYEQYF. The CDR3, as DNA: TGTGCCAGCAGCTCACCATCCAGGTCGAGCTCCTACGAGCAGTACTTC.